The 25 T cell receptor beta chains below were found in one sample sequenced in a study of Graves' ophthalmopathy and Graves' hyperthyroidism. The sequenced template was RNA, covering the TCR beta CDR3 region. After a first-round RT-PCR with HTBI primers, a second-round multiplex PCR was run. TCRdb called the multiplex PCR reads again in MiXCR, with one record for every CDR3 protein. This sample carries 600,000 to 650,000 distinct CDR3 sequences, over 20% of them seen once, and the ten largest clones take around 6.9%. The sample comprised peripheral blood. Receptor source: a woman between 18 and 29 years old with stable Graves' hyperthyroidism. Some clones in this sample may be carry-over from other donors' samples.

V usage is TRBV4-1 and J usage is TRBJ2-5; no clear D gene. This CDR3 comprises 14 residues. Trimming removed 3 bases at V and 5 bases at J, with 13 bases between. CDR1 and CDR2 from the germline V gene are MGHRA and YSYEKL. The CDR3 here is CASSQPLSSETQYF. CDR3 in DNA: TGCGCCAGCAGCCAGCCACTATCGTCCGAGACCCAGTACTTC.

The CDR3 DNA follows: TGTGCCAGCAGCCACGTCCGGACTAGCGGGATCAACGAGCAGTACTTC. Its translation: CASSHVRTSGINEQYF. The chain has TRBV12-3 or TRBV12-4 and TRBJ2-7; 12 bases agree with TRBD2. V lost 6 bases and J lost 5; bases outside the gene matches: 11. The length of the CDR3 is 16 residues.

The chain joins TRBV6-1 to TRBJ1-1; TRBD1 aligns across 10 bases. Looked up from germline, CDR1 is MNHNS and CDR2 is SASEGT. The ends lost 11 bases at V and 4 bases at J; junction bases unmatched: 4. CDR3 length: 12 residues. CDR3 bases: TGTGCCCACCGGGACAGGGGCACTGAAGCTTTCTTT. Translating it yields CAHRDRGTEAFF.

This clonotype was observed a few times. V usage is TRBV4-1 and J usage is TRBJ1-2, with D possibly matching TRBD1 (5 bases). CDR3 length: 17 amino acids. Germline V gives CDR1 MGHRA, CDR2 YSYEKL. Trimming took 1 base from V and 5 from J, leaving 20 bases between them. The chain's CDR3 is CASSQVVMGRGGYGYTF. CDR3 in DNA: TGCGCCAGCAGCCAAGTTGTTATGGGGCGAGGAGGATATGGCTACACCTTC.

This clonotype has a single count. The V gene is TRBV27, the J gene TRBJ2-7; D is perhaps TRBD1 (6 bases). V was shortened by 0 bases and J by 3 bases, with 18 bases between the two germline ends. The CDR3 runs 17 residues. From germline, CDR1 is MNHEY and CDR2 SMNVEV (reference sequence). In DNA form, the CDR3 reads TGTGCCAGCAGTTTATCTGGCCCCGCGGACAGAGGCTACGAGCAGTACTTC. It translates to CASSLSGPADRGYEQYF.

This clonotype was counted a few times. The V gene is TRBV3-1, the J gene TRBJ1-6; 7 nucleotides agree with TRBD1. V was pared by 3 bases and J by 7 bases, with 6 bases of the junction left unmatched. Germline CDR1 reads LGHDT; CDR2 reads YNNKEL (reference sequence). CDR3 length: 15 residues. CDR3 residues: CASSHPTGTNSPLHF. CDR3 nucleotide sequence: TGTGCCAGCAGCCACCCGACAGGGACAAATTCACCCCTCCACTTT.

The gene calls are TRBV28 and TRBJ2-5; 9 nucleotides align to TRBD1. The CDR3 totals 15 residues. Per the germline V gene, CDR1 is MDHEN and CDR2 is SYDVKM. V was clipped by 5 bases and J by 5 bases; unmatched bases: 9. The CDR3 protein is CASSLQGAEGETQYF. CDR3 in DNA: TGTGCCAGCAGTCTACAGGGGGCAGAGGGGGAGACCCAGTACTTC.

About this clonotype itself: A read error may be the cause here, since a much bigger clone is one base away. V usage is TRBV6-5 and J usage is TRBJ2-7; a possible D gene is TRBD2 (7 bases). CDR1 MNHEY and CDR2 SVGAGI come from the germline V gene. Trimming removed 2 bases at V and 5 bases at J, with 13 bases between. This CDR3 region has 14 residues. The CDR3 spells CASSYDGGPDEQYF. The CDR3 coding sequence is TGTGCCAGCAGTTACGACGGGGGGCCCGACGAGCAGTACTTC.

As concerns this clonotype: This may arise from a read error, as a much more abundant clone is one base away. The chain combines TRBV9 with TRBJ2-5, with D unresolved. CDR3 size: 14 residues. The V gene lost 1 base and the J gene lost 5 bases, with 12 bases spanning the gap. The germline gives CDR1 SGDLS, CDR2 YYNGEE. CDR3 in amino acids: CASSVCSSWETQYF. The CDR3 coding sequence is TGTGCCAGCAGCGTATGTAGTTCATGGGAGACCCAGTACTTC.

The chain has TRBV28 and TRBJ2-7; 9 nucleotides line up with TRBD1. The CDR3 runs 14 residues. The V gene's germline CDR1 is MDHEN and CDR2 SYDVKM. V was clipped by 5 bases and J by 6 bases; unmatched bases: 8. This chain's CDR3 is CASSPETDRGEQYF. As DNA, the CDR3 is TGTGCCAGCAGTCCCGAAACGGACAGGGGCGAGCAGTACTTC.

This clonotype has just a few counts. The V and J genes are TRBV28 and TRBJ2-7, with D possibly TRBD1 on 6 matching bases. Germline V CDR1 and CDR2: MDHEN, SYDVKM. The CDR3 spans 16 residues. V was trimmed by 3 bases and J by 4 bases, leaving 19 bases between them. CDR3 DNA: TGTGCCAGCAGTTTTATAGCTGGACAGTTTCTATACGAGCAGTACTTC. Its translation: CASSFIAGQFLYEQYF. Full variable domain (outside the CDR3, taken from reference TRBV28 and TRBJ2-7): DVKVTQSSRYLVKRTGEKVFLECVQDMDHENMFWYRQDPGLGLRLIYFSYDVKMKEKGDIPEGYSVSREKKERFSLILESASTNQTSMYLCASSFIAGQFLYEQYFGPGTRLTVT.

The chain joins TRBV5-1 to TRBJ2-7, with D possibly being TRBD2 (6 bases). Per the germline V gene, CDR1 is SGHRS and CDR2 is YFSETQ. The CDR3 contains 16 residues. The V gene lost 0 bases and the J gene lost 6 bases, with 19 bases spanning the gap. The CDR3 DNA reads TGCGCCAGCAGCTTGGAACGGAGGGCAACCCATTGCGAGCAGTACTTC. This translates into CASSLERRATHCEQYF.

This clonotype was counted only a few times. The V call is TRBV5-1, the J call TRBJ2-5, with 11 bases that match TRBD1. Trimming took 3 bases from V and 5 from J; bases not matched to a gene: 6. This CDR3 has 15 amino acids. CDR1 is SGHRS, CDR2 YFSETQ, per germline. CDR3 bases: TGCGCCAGCAGCTCCGGGACAGGGGGTTCGGAGACCCAGTACTTC. Its protein product is CASSSGTGGSETQYF. Full variable domain (rest looked up from reference TRBV5-1 and TRBJ2-5): KAGVTQTPRYLIKTRGQQVTLSCSPISGHRSVSWYQQTPGQGLQFLFEYFSETQRNKGNFPGRFSGRQFSNSRSEMNVSTLELGDSALYLCASSSGTGGSETQYFGPGTRLLVL.

The table lists this clonotype with many counts. The J gene is TRBJ2-5, the V gene TRBV3-1; TRBD2 is a possible D gene (7 bases). V was pared by 1 base and J by 10 bases, with 19 bases between. This CDR3 is 15 amino acids long. Looked up from germline, CDR1 is LGHDT and CDR2 is YNNKEL (reference sequence). The chain's CDR3 is CASSQGRGGWEDQYF. The CDR3 bases are TGTGCCAGCAGCCAAGGAAGGGGGGGATGGGAGGACCAGTACTTC.

This clonotype was seen more than once but under ten times. The chain recombines TRBV24-1 with TRBJ1-2; D is possibly TRBD1 (6 bases). CDR3 length equals 13 residues. Looked up from germline, CDR1 is KGHDR and CDR2 is SFDVKD. Trimming pared 2 bases from V and 7 bases from J, leaving 10 bases between. DNA for the CDR3: TGTGCCACCAGTGATTGGGGACAACTTGGCTACACCTTC. This codes for CATSDWGQLGYTF.

V and J are TRBV28 and TRBJ1-1; a possible D gene is TRBD1 (5 bases). Between the trimmed V and J ends, which lost 6 bases and 6 bases, there was a span of 14 bases. The CDR3 is 13 amino acids. Germline V CDR1 and CDR2: MDHEN, SYDVKM. The CDR3 DNA reads as TGTGCCAGCAGCTTCCTAGCGGGACCTGAAGCTTTCTTT. It encodes CASSFLAGPEAFF.

This clonotype has at least ten counts. This chain links TRBV12-3 or TRBV12-4 with TRBJ2-7, with D possibly matching TRBD2 (7 bases). The V gene lost 2 bases and the J gene lost 4 bases, with 15 bases spanning the gap. The CDR3 has 15 amino acids. CDR3 in amino acids: CASSLRGGQDYEQYF. The CDR3 DNA reads as TGTGCCAGCAGTTTAAGGGGGGGCCAAGATTACGAGCAGTACTTC.

CDR3 DNA: TGTGCCAGCAGTGATAGGAGACAGGGGAGGGAGACCCAGTACTTC. The encoded protein is CASSDRRQGRETQYF. The chain carries TRBV2 and TRBJ2-5; the match to TRBD1 covers 8 bases. The germline gives CDR1 SNHLY, CDR2 FYNNEI. This CDR3 has 15 residues. Trimming removed 3 bases from V and 5 bases from J; junction bases left unmatched: 8.

This clonotype was seen at least ten times. At one boundary the junction diverges from the germline segment, which might be a read error. CDR3 region: CASSAQDPQAIPVHF. CDR3 sequence (DNA): TGTGCCAGCAGCGCCCAGGACCCGCAGGCAATACCAGTTCACTTC. This chain uses TRBV7-6 with TRBJ2-7; no definite D call. This CDR3 spans 15 amino acids. Germline-derived CDR1 and CDR2 are SGHVS and FNYEAQ.

The genes are TRBV7-9 and TRBJ1-1, with TRBD1 as a possible D gene (5 bases). CDR3 length: 15 residues. From germline, CDR1 is SEHNR and CDR2 FQNEAQ (reference sequence). The germline V and J ends were trimmed by 5 bases and 0 bases, with 13 bases remaining between them. As DNA, the CDR3 is TGTGCCAGCAGCGAGCCGGGACTGATGAACACTGAAGCTTTCTTT. It yields the protein CASSEPGLMNTEAFF.

Ten or more counts support this clonotype. The chain carries TRBV6-1 and TRBJ1-1, with 8 nucleotides matching TRBD1. The CDR3 is 14 residues long. J was trimmed by 4 bases and V by 7 bases; bases with no gene match: 8. CDR1 and CDR2 (germline): MNHNS, SASEGT. CDR3 sequence: CASIQRQGTTEAFF. CDR3 bases: TGTGCCAGCATTCAACGACAGGGGACCACTGAAGCTTTCTTT.

This clonotype was detected many times. V gene TRBV11-1 combines with J gene TRBJ2-5, with D perhaps given as TRBD1 or TRBD2 (5 bases each). CDR1 is SGHAT, CDR2 FQDESV, per germline (reference sequence). The CDR3 totals 18 residues. V lost 5 bases, J lost 1 base, and 23 bases lay in between. Written as DNA, the CDR3 is TGTGCCAGCAGCGGTGTCCCGGGACCACGCCAGGGCCAAGAGACCCAGTACTTC. Protein sequence: CASSGVPGPRQGQETQYF.

The genes are TRBV6-2 or TRBV6-3 and TRBJ1-6, with 7 nucleotides matching TRBD1. Germline V gives CDR1 MNHEY, CDR2 SVGEGT. V trimming: 3 bases; J trimming: 12 bases; junction bases outside the gene matches: 14. This CDR3 contains 16 residues. CDR3 amino acids: CASSYPGTVATKPLHF. The CDR3 nucleotides are TGTGCCAGCAGTTATCCCGGGACAGTAGCAACAAAACCCCTCCACTTT.

The chain is built from TRBV6-2 or TRBV6-3 and TRBJ1-5; D gene ambiguous. CDR1 is MNHEY, CDR2 SVGEGT, per germline. Trimming took off 6 bases at V and 3 bases at J, with 6 bases between the two ends. The CDR3 sequence is 12 residues long. CDR3 amino acids: CASSHINQPQHF. CDR3 DNA: TGTGCCAGCAGCCACATCAATCAGCCCCAGCATTTT.

This clonotype was seen only a few times. V and J are TRBV2 and TRBJ2-2; D is uncertain. Trimming took off 5 bases at V and 6 bases at J, with 16 bases between the two ends. Per germline, CDR1 SNHLY and CDR2 FYNNEI. This CDR3 is 15 amino acids long. CDR3 region: CASSTPGPNPGELFF. The DNA of the CDR3 is TGTGCCAGCAGTACCCCGGGTCCAAATCCCGGGGAGCTGTTTTTT.